These 11 T cell receptor beta chains originate from one sample sequenced in a study of shared T cell receptors in the human thymus. Using immunoSEQ multiplex PCR, the repertoire was profiled, and TCRdb retains in-frame clones only, with some absent. The profile shows roughly 560,000 clones, around 82% of them singletons. In addition, the sample was reused for a study of human thymus T cells.

The sample taken for sequencing was thymocytes. These receptors were collected from a boy under two years old with a congenital heart defect.

The chain carries TRBV5-1 and TRBJ1-5; 12 bases match TRBD1. V shed 3 bases, J shed 7 bases, and the junction held 8 bases outside the gene matches. Germline loops: CDR1 SGHRS, CDR2 YFSETQ. The CDR3 is 16 amino acids. CDR3: CASSWPGQGARQPQHF. CDR3 bases: TGCGCCAGCAGCTGGCCGGGACAGGGGGCTCGGCAGCCCCAGCATTTT.

The chain combines TRBV4-1 with TRBJ2-7, with 7 nucleotides matching TRBD2. After removal of 1 base from V and 2 bases from J, the junction contained 11 bases not matched to a gene. CDR3 size: 17 residues. Germline lookup yields CDR1 MGHRA and CDR2 YSYEKL. CDR3 in amino acids: CASSQGSRDYAPYEQYF. The CDR3 DNA reads as TGCGCCAGCAGCCAAGGTAGCCGGGACTATGCTCCCTACGAGCAGTACTTC.

This CDR3 is CASSRLPSPRADTQYF. The CDR3 coding sequence is TGTGCCAGCAGCCGACTTCCGAGCCCCCGGGCAGATACGCAGTATTTT. The chain is built from TRBV27 and TRBJ2-3; D gene unclear. V lost 6 bases to trimming and J lost 4 bases, with 20 bases between them. The CDR3 is 16 amino acids. Per germline, CDR1 MNHEY and CDR2 SMNVEV (reference sequence).

The chain combines TRBV14 with TRBJ2-5, with TRBD1 matching over 10 bases. J was trimmed by 4 bases and V by 1 base; bases with no gene match: 9. Germline V gene sequence: CDR1 SGHDN, CDR2 FVKESK. The CDR3 has 17 residues. CDR3 amino acids: CASSQGVPGQGRETQYF. The CDR3, as DNA: TGTGCCAGCAGCCAAGGTGTCCCGGGACAGGGGAGAGAGACCCAGTACTTC.

The CDR3 protein is CASSPMARTNTEAFF. Here the CDR3 DNA reads TGTGCCAGCAGCCCGATGGCACGAACGAACACTGAAGCTTTCTTT. The J gene is TRBJ1-1, the V gene TRBV9, with D unresolved. The germline V gene encodes CDR1 SGDLS and CDR2 YYNGEE. The CDR3 contains 15 residues. Trimming pared 4 bases from V and 1 base from J, leaving 14 bases between.

The chain has TRBV5-4 and TRBJ1-1; D is undetermined. From germline, CDR1 is SGHNT and CDR2 YYREEE (reference sequence). Trimming stripped 5 bases from V and 3 bases from J, with 14 bases between. The CDR3 spans 14 residues. CDR3: CASRLPGVDTEAFF. DNA for the CDR3: TGTGCCAGCAGACTGCCCGGGGTTGACACTGAAGCTTTCTTT.

J is TRBJ1-1 and V is TRBV20-1, with 8 positions matching TRBD1. CDR3 length: 11 residues. Germline assignment: CDR1 DFQATT and CDR2 SNEGSKA (reference sequence). V lost 6 bases to trimming and J lost 11 bases; unmatched junction nucleotides: 8. CDR3 DNA: TGCAGTGCAAAGACAGGGGAAGGGGCTTTCTTT. Encoded protein: CSAKTGEGAFF.

This clone was seen a handful of times. The CDR3 DNA reads TGTGCCAGCAGCCTGCGACGTACGCGGGCCGAAGCTTTCTTT. Translating gives CASSLRRTRAEAFF. The chain has TRBV28 and TRBJ1-1; D unresolved. Germline CDR1 and CDR2: MDHEN and SYDVKM. Trimming shortened V by 6 bases and J by 8 bases, and 19 bases separated the two germline ends. This CDR3 is built from 14 residues.

The chain has TRBV6-1 and TRBJ2-3; D call uncertain. Germline V gene lookup returns CDR1 MNHNS and CDR2 SASEGT. V dropped 4 bases and J dropped 4 bases, with 15 bases sitting between them. CDR3 length: 15 residues. Written as DNA, the CDR3 is TGTGCCAGCAGTGTCCGGGTGCACCGGGCAGATACGCAGTATTTT. Translated, it gives CASSVRVHRADTQYF.

This clone was recorded only once. This chain links TRBV25-1 with TRBJ1-1; weak D call: TRBD1 (5 bases). Trimming shortened V by 8 bases and J by 5 bases, and 21 bases separated the two germline ends. Per the germline V gene, CDR1 is MGHDK and CDR2 is SYGVNS. The length of the CDR3 is 15 residues. This CDR3 reads CASSRTEGRWTEAFF. In DNA, the CDR3 is TGTGCCAGCTCCAGGACGGAGGGGCGCTGGACTGAAGCTTTCTTT.

This clone was seen only a few times. The chain recombines TRBV12-5 with TRBJ2-7; 7 nucleotides line up with TRBD2. Germline-derived CDR1 and CDR2 are LGHNT and FRNRAP. After removal of 2 bases from V and 2 bases from J, the junction contained 3 bases not matched to a gene. The CDR3 spans 14 residues. The CDR3: CASGLRREPYEQYF. CDR3 nucleotides: TGTGCTAGTGGTTTGCGGCGGGAGCCCTACGAGCAGTACTTC.